This T cell receptor beta chain was profiled in a study of T cells in Graves' hyperthyroidism and ophthalmopathy (dated by TCRdb to the late 2010s). Regarding the research as a whole: To identify TCR V-J signatures that set the groups apart, the researchers used a discovery cohort of about a hundred patients, made up of approximately 43 with Graves' ophthalmopathy and approximately 57 with stable Graves' hyperthyroidism. The 75 to 100 discovery patients were randomly divided into training and test sets at a 7:3 ratio. After sampling, hyperthyroidism patients received methimazole starting at 30 mg daily, and ophthalmopathy patients received high-dose intravenous methylprednisolone. TCR Vbeta CDR3 sequencing of roughly 140 peripheral blood samples (fewer than 45 ophthalmopathy, 75 to 80 hyperthyroidism and approximately 17 progressor patients) is reported in the paper. Whether ophthalmopathy could be predicted prospectively was tested in an independent validation cohort made up of about 18 hyperthyroidism patients plus 17 patients who later progressed to ophthalmopathy. Thyroid tissue and blood T-cell repertoires from six or seven Graves' hyperthyroidism patients were also compared in the study.

This clonotype appeared a few times. This receptor's antigen is unknown. No base-level quality is on record; no much larger clone is a single base apart. The TCR beta CDR3 regions were amplified from RNA transcripts. The TCR CDR3 was subjected to a first round of RT-PCR using the HTBI primer set and the Qiagen OneStep RT-PCR kit. Libraries were constructed in a second round of multiplex PCR, after which size selection and purification were carried out. Paired-end sequencing of the libraries was performed with 100 bp reads on an Illumina HiSeq2000. The paper's data handling went like this. Raw data were processed with SOAPnuke, discarding reads with adapters, uncalled bases, mean Phred below 15, or no exact constant-primer or identifier match. High-quality paired reads were merged with COPE v1.2.5, and unique nucleotide sequences were defined as clonotypes. Clonotypes were aligned to IMGT TRBV, TRBD and TRBJ reference segments using MiTCR v1.1. The analysis was restricted to V-J combinations with a frequency above 0.0001, which together covered approximately 99% of the repertoires. The TCS score was defined as F50 (clonal expansion) divided by E x V (chaos), with BLOSUM62-based TCRdist calculated between CDR3 peptides within each V-J. Welch's t-statistics and random forest reduced 514 V-J features to about 12, which were used in a naive Bayes classifier (R e1071). The similarity between thyroid and blood repertoires was quantified using the Morisita-Horn index. The public sequencing data were trimmed at Q25 with fastp and processed into clonotypes with MiXCR by TCRdb, which kept only in-frame beta chains. Each entry is one CDR3 protein sequence, shown with its most common DNA and genes. These V and J calls derive from TCRdb rather than the authors' analysis. This sample lists 550,000 to 700,000 distinct CDR3 sequences; 46% were detected once. Jointly, the top ten make up under 20% of the sample.

Results and caveats for the whole study, not just this receptor: No statistical method was used to set the sample size in advance, and investigators knew the group allocation. In validation, the model predicted progression to ophthalmopathy a median of roughly six months before onset, with approximately 71% sensitivity and nearly 75% specificity. A 13 V-J signature model separated ophthalmopathy from stable hyperthyroidism, with about 90% sensitivity and just under 84% specificity in cross-validation and 80%/75% in testing. Most expanded thyroid clonotypes (frequency above 0.001) were also detected in blood, suggesting blood repertoires may reflect thyroid immune responses.

CDR1 is given as LNHDA and CDR2 as SQIVND, both from the germline V gene (reference sequence). The CDR3 has 15 amino acids, counting the end cysteine and phenylalanine. Of all the DNA, just the CDR3 is kept, 45 bases in frame from base 1. Trimming leaves V shorter by 9 bases and J shorter by 1 base, with the junction holding 9 bases beyond the gene matches. Any patient with an uncontrolled infection, another autoimmune disease, pregnancy or lactation was excluded. Clinical symptoms, serum thyroxine and TRAb, thyroid ultrasound, and orbital computed tomography formed the basis for the diagnoses. Total RNA was extracted using Trizol reagent, and RNA quality was assessed on an Agilent 2100 Bioanalyzer.

This sequence originates from an adult woman with Graves' disease, either hyperthyroidism or ophthalmopathy (not recorded which). The material sequenced was peripheral blood or thyroid tissue (not recorded which). The chain was built from TRBV19 and TRBJ1-5; TRBD1 matches 7 bases in the middle. The CDR3 region reads CASSPQGPSNQPQHF. The nucleotide sequence is given as TGTGCCAGCTCCCCACAGGGGCCCAGCAATCAGCCCCAGCATTTT.